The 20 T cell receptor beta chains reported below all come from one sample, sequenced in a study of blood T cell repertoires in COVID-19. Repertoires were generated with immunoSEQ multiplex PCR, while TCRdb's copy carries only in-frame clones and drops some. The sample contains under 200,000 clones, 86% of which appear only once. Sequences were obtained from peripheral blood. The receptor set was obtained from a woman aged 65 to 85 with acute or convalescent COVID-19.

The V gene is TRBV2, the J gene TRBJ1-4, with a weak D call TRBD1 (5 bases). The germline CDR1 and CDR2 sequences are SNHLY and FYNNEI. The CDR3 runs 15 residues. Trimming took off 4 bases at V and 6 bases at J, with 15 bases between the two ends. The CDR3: CASSADTGPDEKLFF. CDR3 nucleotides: TGTGCCAGCAGTGCGGACACCGGGCCAGATGAAAAACTGTTTTTT. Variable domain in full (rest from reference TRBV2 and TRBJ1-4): EPEVTQTPSHQVTQMGQEVILRCVPISNHLYFYWYRQILGQKVEFLVSFYNNEISEKSEIFDDQFSVERPDGSNFTLKIRSTKLEDSAMYFCASSADTGPDEKLFFGSGTQLSVL.

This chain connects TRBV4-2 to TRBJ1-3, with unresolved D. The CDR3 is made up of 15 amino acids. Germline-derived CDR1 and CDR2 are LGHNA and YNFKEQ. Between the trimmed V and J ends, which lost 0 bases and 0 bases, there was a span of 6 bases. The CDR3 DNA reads TGTGCCAGCAGCCAAGATACTGGCTCTGGAAACACCATATATTTT. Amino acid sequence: CASSQDTGSGNTIYF.

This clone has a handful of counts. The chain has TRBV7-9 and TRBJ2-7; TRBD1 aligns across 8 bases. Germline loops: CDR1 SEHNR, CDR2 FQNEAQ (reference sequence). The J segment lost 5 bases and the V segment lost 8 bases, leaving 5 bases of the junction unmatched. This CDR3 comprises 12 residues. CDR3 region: CASVSGGNEQYF. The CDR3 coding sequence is TGTGCCAGCGTTTCAGGGGGCAACGAGCAGTACTTC.

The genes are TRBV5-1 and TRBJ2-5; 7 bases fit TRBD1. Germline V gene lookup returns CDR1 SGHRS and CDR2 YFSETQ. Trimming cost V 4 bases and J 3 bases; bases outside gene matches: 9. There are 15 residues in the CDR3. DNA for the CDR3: TGCGCCAGCAGCCAGGACCCCGGGACAGAAGAGACCCAGTACTTC. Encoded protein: CASSQDPGTEETQYF.

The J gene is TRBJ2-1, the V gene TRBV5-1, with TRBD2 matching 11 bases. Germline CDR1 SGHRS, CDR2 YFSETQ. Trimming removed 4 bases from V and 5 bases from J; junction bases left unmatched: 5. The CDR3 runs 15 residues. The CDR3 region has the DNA TGCGCCAGCAGCCTGCAGGGACTAGCGGACAATGAGCAGTTCTTC. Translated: CASSLQGLADNEQFF.

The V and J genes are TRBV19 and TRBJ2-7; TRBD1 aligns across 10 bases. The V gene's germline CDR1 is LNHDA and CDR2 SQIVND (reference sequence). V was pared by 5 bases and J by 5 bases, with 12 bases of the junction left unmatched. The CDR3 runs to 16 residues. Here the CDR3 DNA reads TGTGCCAGTAGTGTACATCCCGGGACAGGGGTCCACGAGCAGTACTTC. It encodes CASSVHPGTGVHEQYF. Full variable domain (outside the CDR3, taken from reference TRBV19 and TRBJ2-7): DGGITQSPKYLFRKEGQNVTLSCEQNLNHDAMYWYRQDPGQGLRLIYYSQIVNDFQKGDIAEGYSVSREKKESFPLTVTSAQKNPTAFYLCASSVHPGTGVHEQYFGPGTRLTVT.

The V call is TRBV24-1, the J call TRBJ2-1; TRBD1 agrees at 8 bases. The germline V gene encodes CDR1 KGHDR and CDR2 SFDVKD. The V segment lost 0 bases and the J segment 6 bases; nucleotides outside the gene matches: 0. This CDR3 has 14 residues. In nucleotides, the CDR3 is TGTGCCACCAGTGATTTGGGACAGGGCAATGAGCAGTTCTTC. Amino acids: CATSDLGQGNEQFF.

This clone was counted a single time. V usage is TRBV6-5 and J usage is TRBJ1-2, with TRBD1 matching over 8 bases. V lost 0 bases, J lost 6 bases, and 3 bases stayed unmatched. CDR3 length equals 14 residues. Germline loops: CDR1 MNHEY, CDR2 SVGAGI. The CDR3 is CASSYSGRGHGYTF. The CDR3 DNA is TGTGCCAGCAGTTACTCGGGCAGGGGGCATGGCTACACCTTC.

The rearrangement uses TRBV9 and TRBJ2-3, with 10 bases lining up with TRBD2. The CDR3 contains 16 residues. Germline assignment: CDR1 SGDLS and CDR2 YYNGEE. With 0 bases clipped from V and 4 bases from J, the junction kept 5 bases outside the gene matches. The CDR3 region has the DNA TGTGCCAGCAGCGTAGGGGCTAGCGGGAGTGCAGATACGCAGTATTTT. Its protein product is CASSVGASGSADTQYF.

The CDR3 loop is CSVEVGGRNTEAFF. The CDR3 DNA sequence: TGCAGCGTTGAAGTGGGGGGGCGGAACACTGAAGCTTTCTTT. This chain joins TRBV29-1 and TRBJ1-1, with D possibly being TRBD1 (6 bases). CDR1 SQVTM and CDR2 ANQGSEA come from the germline V gene. V lost 1 base and J lost 1, with 10 bases in between. The CDR3 sequence is 14 residues long. Together with reference TRBV29-1 and TRBJ1-1, the CDR3 gives the full variable domain: SAVISQKPSRDICQRGTSLTIQCQVDSQVTMMFWYRQQPGQSLTLIATANQGSEATYESGFVIDKFPISRPNLTFSTLTVSNMSPEDSSIYLCSVEVGGRNTEAFFGQGTRLTVV.

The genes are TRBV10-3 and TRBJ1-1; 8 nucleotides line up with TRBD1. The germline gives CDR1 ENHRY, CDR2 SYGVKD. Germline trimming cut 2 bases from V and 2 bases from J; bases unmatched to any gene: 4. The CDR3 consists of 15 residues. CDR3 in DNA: TGTGCCATCAGTGAGCCGGACAGGGCCAACACTGAAGCTTTCTTT. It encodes CAISEPDRANTEAFF.

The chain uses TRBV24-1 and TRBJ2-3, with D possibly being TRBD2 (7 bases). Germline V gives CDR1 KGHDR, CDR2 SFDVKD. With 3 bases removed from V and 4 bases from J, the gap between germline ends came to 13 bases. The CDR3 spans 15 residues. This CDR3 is CATSDPAGAADTQYF. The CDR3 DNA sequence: TGTGCCACCAGTGATCCGGCGGGGGCGGCAGATACGCAGTATTTT.

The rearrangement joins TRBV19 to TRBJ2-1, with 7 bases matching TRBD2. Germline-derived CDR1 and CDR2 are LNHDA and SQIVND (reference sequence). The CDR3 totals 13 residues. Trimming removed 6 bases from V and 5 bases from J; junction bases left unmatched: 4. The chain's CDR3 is CASRPSGHNEQFF. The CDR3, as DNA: TGTGCCAGTAGGCCTAGCGGACACAATGAGCAGTTCTTC. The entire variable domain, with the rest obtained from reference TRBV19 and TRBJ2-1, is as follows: DGGITQSPKYLFRKEGQNVTLSCEQNLNHDAMYWYRQDPGQGLRLIYYSQIVNDFQKGDIAEGYSVSREKKESFPLTVTSAQKNPTAFYLCASRPSGHNEQFFGPGTRLTVL.

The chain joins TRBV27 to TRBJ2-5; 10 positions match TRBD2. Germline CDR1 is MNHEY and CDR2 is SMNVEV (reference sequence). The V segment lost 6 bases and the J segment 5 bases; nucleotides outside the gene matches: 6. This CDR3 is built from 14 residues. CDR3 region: CASRGLAEAETQYF. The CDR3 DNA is TGTGCCAGCAGAGGACTAGCGGAGGCTGAGACCCAGTACTTC.

This CDR3 reads CASSLQFRETQYF. CDR3 nucleotide sequence: TGCGCCAGCAGCTTGCAGTTCCGAGAGACCCAGTACTTC. This chain uses TRBV5-1 with TRBJ2-5; D is unresolved. Deletions cut 1 base from V and 4 bases from J, with 8 bases between. The CDR3 is 13 amino acids. Germline CDR1 reads SGHRS; CDR2 reads YFSETQ.

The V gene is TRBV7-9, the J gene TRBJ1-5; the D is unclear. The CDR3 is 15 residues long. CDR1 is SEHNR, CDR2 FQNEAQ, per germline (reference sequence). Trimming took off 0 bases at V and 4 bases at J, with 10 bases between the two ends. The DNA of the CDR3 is TGTGCCAGCAGCTTAGCGGGCGGGGAAAATCAGCCCCAGCATTTT. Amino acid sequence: CASSLAGGENQPQHF.

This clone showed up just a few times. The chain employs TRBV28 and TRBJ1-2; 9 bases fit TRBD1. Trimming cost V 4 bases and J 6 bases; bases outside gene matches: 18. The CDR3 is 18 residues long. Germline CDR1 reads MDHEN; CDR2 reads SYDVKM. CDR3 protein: CASSYSIRTGGRSNGYTF. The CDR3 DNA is TGTGCCAGCAGTTACAGTATCCGTACAGGGGGCCGATCAAATGGCTACACCTTC.

In DNA, the CDR3 is TGTGCCAGCAGTCGGGACAGGGGATATGAGCAGTTCTTC. Protein: CASSRDRGYEQFF. This rearrangement joins TRBV12-3 or TRBV12-4 to TRBJ2-1, with 10 bases matching TRBD1. The CDR3 spans 13 residues. J gave up 8 bases and V 5 bases, and 3 bases lay outside the gene matches.

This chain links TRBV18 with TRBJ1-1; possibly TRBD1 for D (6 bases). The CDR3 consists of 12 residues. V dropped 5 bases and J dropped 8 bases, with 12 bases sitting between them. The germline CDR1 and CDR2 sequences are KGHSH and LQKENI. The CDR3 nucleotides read TGTGCCAGCTCAAGACGGACAGAAGAAGCTTTCTTT. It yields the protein CASSRRTEEAFF.

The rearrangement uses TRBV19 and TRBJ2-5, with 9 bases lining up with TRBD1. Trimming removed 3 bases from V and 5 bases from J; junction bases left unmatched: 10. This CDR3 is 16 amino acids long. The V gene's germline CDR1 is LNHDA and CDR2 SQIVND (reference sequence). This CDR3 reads CASSIYMGQGVETQYF. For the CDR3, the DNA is TGTGCCAGTAGTATCTATATGGGACAGGGTGTGGAGACCCAGTACTTC.